These T cell receptor beta chains were read from a single sample in a study of CD8+CD57+ T cells in acquired aplastic anemia. TCRdb re-called the reads through MiXCR, storing one row per CDR3 protein. This sample has roughly 420,000 distinct CDR3 sequences, with approximately 70% found just once. The sample comprised sorted CD4+, CD8+, or CD8+CD57+ T cells (not recorded which) from PBMCs. These receptors were collected from a human donor in good health, serving as a control. The CDR3 runs from the conserved cysteine through the conserved F or W. The order of the fields is CDR3 protein, CDR3 DNA, J gene, clone size, D gene, V gene. A D gene is named only where the DNA matches it firmly. Size values are once, few and many counts, or a class for expanded clones, and some rows have none.

CASIQGPDTYEQYF TGCGCCAGCATACAGGGGCCTGATACCTACGAGCAGTACTTC TRBJ2-7 . TRBD1 TRBV4-1
CASSRGQGAIGELFF TGTGCCAGCAGCAGGGGACAGGGGGCGATCGGGGAGCTGTTTTTT TRBJ2-2 . TRBD1 TRBV12-3/TRBV12-4
CASSLGGGADTQYF TGTGCCAGCAGCTTAGGGGGGGGGGCAGATACGCAGTATTTT TRBJ2-3 many TRBD2 TRBV7-2
CASSLVDKGGIPSAFF TGTGCCAGCAGCTTAGTAGATAAGGGGGGGATTCCGTCAGCTTTCTTT TRBJ1-1 many . TRBV11-2
CAIASVGSTGELFF TGTGCCATCGCTAGCGTGGGAAGCACCGGGGAGCTGTTTTTT TRBJ2-2 many . TRBV10-3
CASSVAGTGNYRYHF TGTGCCAGCAGCGTGGCCGGGACAGGGAACTATCGCTACCACTTT TRBJ1-6 . TRBD1 TRBV9
CASSFTRDGPDTQYF TGTGCCAGCAGCTTTACTAGGGATGGGCCAGATACGCAGTATTTT TRBJ2-3 . . TRBV7-3
CASSERFGGGNEKLFF TGTGCCAGCAGTGAACGCTTCGGCGGGGGTAATGAAAAACTGTTTTTT TRBJ1-4 many . TRBV6-1
CASRGRQASTDTQYF TGTGCCAGCAGAGGTCGACAGGCTAGCACAGATACGCAGTATTTT TRBJ2-3 . . TRBV6-6
CASSERTEQAFRQYF TGTGCTAGCAGTGAAAGGACAGAACAGGCCTTTCGGCAGTACTTC TRBJ2-7 . . TRBV6-5
CASTLDSDYTF TGTGCCAGCACGTTAGACAGTGACTACACCTTC TRBJ1-2 once . TRBV2
CASSPDRAWNNEQFF TGTGCCAGCAGCCCCGACAGGGCTTGGAACAATGAGCAGTTCTTC TRBJ2-1 many TRBD1 TRBV14
CATSEGGDYGYTF TGTGCCACCAGTGAGGGGGGAGACTATGGCTACACCTTC TRBJ1-2 few . TRBV24-1
CASSFTGPGTEAFF TGCGCCAGCAGCTTCACGGGGCCTGGCACTGAAGCTTTCTTT TRBJ1-1 . . TRBV5-1
CAISEPDSDYGYTF TGCGCCATCAGTGAGCCCGACAGCGACTATGGCTACACCTTC TRBJ1-2 . . TRBV10-3
CSASSGGALETQYF TGCAGTGCCAGTAGCGGGGGGGCTTTGGAGACCCAGTACTTC TRBJ2-5 . TRBD2 TRBV20-1
CASSWTGATCEQNF TGCGCCAGCAGTTGGACGGGCGCGACCTGCGAGCAGAACTTC TRBJ2-7 . . TRBV2
CASSQDLGAYEQSLHF TGTGCCAGCAGCCAAGATCTCGGCGCGTACGAGCAGTCCCTCCACTTT TRBJ1-6 . . TRBV9
CASSPTGEGTQYF TGTGCCAGCAGTCCGACAGGGGAGGGTACGCAGTATTTT TRBJ2-3 . . TRBV7-9
CAIAAGEGYGYTF TGTGCCATCGCAGCGGGAGAAGGCTACGGCTACACCTTC TRBJ1-2 . . TRBV10-3
CASSQAETVGDTQYF TGTGCCAGCAGCCAAGCCGAGACAGTGGGAGATACGCAGTATTTT TRBJ2-3 few . TRBV3-1
CASSVARGNDQNTGELFF TGTGCCAGCAGCGTGGCAAGGGGCAACGACCAGAACACCGGGGAGCTGTTTTTT TRBJ2-2 . . TRBV9
CASSIEVRAFF TGTGCCAGTAGTATAGAGGTGAGAGCTTTCTTT TRBJ1-1 . . TRBV19
CATSDSQRQFNSYEQYF TGTGCCACCAGTGATTCCCAAAGACAGTTTAACTCCTACGAGCAGTACTTC TRBJ2-7 . . TRBV24-1
CSARGGGSYNEQFF TGCAGTGCTAGAGGGGGGGGGTCCTACAATGAGCAGTTCTTC TRBJ2-1 . TRBD2 TRBV20-1
CASSLNVTLNTGELFF TGTGCCAGCAGTCTCAATGTGACACTGAACACCGGGGAGCTGTTTTTT TRBJ2-2 . . TRBV12-3/TRBV12-4
CASTLDRVTGANVLTF TGTGCCAGCACCCTAGACAGGGTTACTGGGGCCAACGTCCTGACTTTC TRBJ2-6 . TRBD1 TRBV12-3/TRBV12-4
CASSFRGPHTGELFF TGTGCTAGCAGCTTCAGGGGGCCCCACACCGGGGAGCTGTTTTTT TRBJ2-2 many TRBD1 TRBV7-7
CSMRRGTVGTEAFF TGCAGCATGAGGCGTGGAACTGTGGGCACTGAAGCTTTCTTT TRBJ1-1 . . TRBV4-3
CSAREGGQETQYF TGCAGTGCTAGGGAGGGGGGGCAAGAGACCCAGTACTTC TRBJ2-5 few . TRBV20-1
CASSSDALPNQPQHF TGTGCCAGCAGTTCCGACGCCCTTCCCAATCAGCCCCAGCATTTT TRBJ1-5 many . TRBV6-6
CASSKIQQGAQYF TGTGCCAGCAGCAAAATCCAGCAAGGGGCCCAGTACTTC TRBJ2-5 once . TRBV11-2
CASSAGTGAYDQYF TGTGCCAGCAGTGCCGGGACAGGCGCGTACGACCAGTACTTC TRBJ2-5 . TRBD1 TRBV7-3
CASSLAGGSYYEQYF TGTGCCAGCAGCTTAGCGGGGGGGTCTTACTACGAGCAGTACTTC TRBJ2-7 . TRBD2 TRBV7-6
CASRRGNNSPLHF TGTGCCAGCAGGAGGGGGAATAATTCACCCCTCCACTTT TRBJ1-6 many . TRBV25-1
CSATLTGSYNEQFF TGCAGTGCTACGTTGACAGGGAGTTATAATGAGCAGTTCTTC TRBJ2-1 . TRBD1 TRBV20-1
CASSSRGPGRSPLHF TGTGCCAGCAGCTCCAGGGGGCCCGGTCGATCACCCCTCCACTTT TRBJ1-6 few TRBD1 TRBV2
CASSPGKAYNEQFF TGTGCCAGCAGTCCAGGGAAGGCCTACAATGAGCAGTTCTTC TRBJ2-1 . . TRBV5-5
CSARPVTGEHYGYTF TGCAGTGCTAGACCTGTCACCGGCGAGCACTATGGCTACACCTTC TRBJ1-2 . . TRBV20-1
CASSSTGGEQRLYF TGTGCCAGCAGTTCAACAGGGGGGGAACAAAGGCTGTACTTT TRBJ2-3 . . TRBV7-3
CAITQETGGQNTIYF TGTGCCATCACCCAAGAGACAGGGGGCCAGAACACCATATATTTT TRBJ1-3 once TRBD1 TRBV10-3
CASTQESRTFYGYTF TGTGCCAGCACCCAGGAGTCGAGAACATTCTATGGCTACACCTTC TRBJ1-2 . . TRBV2
CASSAGPRAFEQYF TGTGCCAGCAGCGCCGGACCCCGAGCCTTTGAGCAGTACTTC TRBJ2-7 . . TRBV11-2
CASSLDGFSNEQFF TGTGCCAGCAGCTTAGACGGGTTCTCCAATGAGCAGTTCTTC TRBJ2-1 . . TRBV12-5